These 32 T cell receptor beta chains were sequenced from one sample in a study of T cells in Graves' hyperthyroidism and ophthalmopathy. What was amplified from RNA transcripts were TCR beta CDR3 regions. With the HTBI primer set, the TCR CDR3 went through a first round of RT-PCR. One entry per CDR3 protein results from TCRdb running MiXCR on the multiplex PCR reads. Here the sample spans about 840,000 distinct CDR3 sequences, around 38% being singletons. Sequencing was carried out using blood. The receptors were gathered from a man between 18 and 29 years old with Graves' hyperthyroidism.

This clonotype occurred many times. The V call is TRBV7-9, the J call TRBJ1-1; a weak D match, TRBD1 (5 bases). CDR3 length: 16 residues. CDR1 SEHNR and CDR2 FQNEAQ come from the germline V gene (reference sequence). Trimming removed 5 bases from V and 0 bases from J, with 16 bases in between. CDR3 amino acids: CASSRPLSTVNTEAFF. As DNA, the CDR3 is TGTGCCAGCAGCCGACCCCTCTCGACAGTGAACACTGAAGCTTTCTTT.

This clonotype came up a few times. The V call is TRBV9, the J call TRBJ1-1, with 7 positions matching TRBD1. The CDR3 runs 15 residues. Per the germline V gene, CDR1 is SGDLS and CDR2 is YYNGEE. V shed 0 bases, J shed 0 bases, and the junction held 2 bases outside the gene matches. The CDR3 loop reads CASSVGGGLNTEAFF. The CDR3 coding sequence is TGTGCCAGCAGCGTAGGAGGGGGCCTGAACACTGAAGCTTTCTTT.

This clonotype occurred a few times. This chain connects TRBV12-3 or TRBV12-4 to TRBJ1-2; 11 bases fit TRBD1. The CDR3 runs to 14 residues. V shed 3 bases, J shed 7 bases, and the junction held 4 bases outside the gene matches. Here the CDR3 DNA reads TGTGCCAGCAGTTTCGGACAGGGGGCTTCTGGCTACACCTTC. Protein sequence: CASSFGQGASGYTF.

This clonotype has ten or more counts. The rearrangement uses TRBV2 and TRBJ1-4, with D possibly being TRBD1 (6 bases). CDR1 SNHLY and CDR2 FYNNEI come from the germline V gene. V was cut by 3 bases and J by 3 bases, with 11 bases left in between. The CDR3 extends over 15 amino acids. The CDR3 here is CASSDTGHPNEKLFF. The CDR3 bases are TGTGCCAGCAGTGATACGGGACACCCTAATGAAAAACTGTTTTTT. The entire variable domain, with the rest obtained from reference TRBV2 and TRBJ1-4, is as follows: EPEVTQTPSHQVTQMGQEVILRCVPISNHLYFYWYRQILGQKVEFLVSFYNNEISEKSEIFDDQFSVERPDGSNFTLKIRSTKLEDSAMYFCASSDTGHPNEKLFFGSGTQLSVL.

The table lists this clonotype with a few counts. The chain uses TRBV5-4 and TRBJ1-6; a possible D gene is TRBD1 (5 bases). The CDR3 is 14 residues long. CDR1 is SGHNT and CDR2 is YYREEE in the germline V gene (reference sequence). V lost 0 bases, J lost 9 bases, and 10 bases lay in between. Here the CDR3 reads CASSLAGFGSPLHF. CDR3 DNA: TGTGCCAGCAGCTTGGCAGGGTTTGGTTCACCCCTCCACTTT.

This chain uses TRBV29-1 with TRBJ2-7; D unclear. Germline CDR1 reads SQVTM; CDR2 reads ANQGSEA. This CDR3 is built from 13 residues. V was trimmed by 4 bases and J by 2 bases, leaving 12 bases between them. The CDR3 DNA sequence: TGCAGCGTTGTAAGTGCAGCTACCTACGAGCAGTACTTC. Residues: CSVVSAATYEQYF.

This clonotype came up many times. CDR3 residues: CAIRTSGNTGELFF. DNA of the CDR3: TGTGCCATCAGGACTAGCGGAAACACCGGGGAGCTGTTTTTT. This chain uses TRBV10-3 with TRBJ2-2; 9 bases fit TRBD2. The germline V gene has CDR1 ENHRY and CDR2 SYGVKD. There are 14 residues in the CDR3. The V segment lost 6 bases and the J segment 2 bases; nucleotides outside the gene matches: 1.

This clonotype was detected ten times or more. The J gene is TRBJ2-5, the V gene TRBV20-1, with TRBD1 matching over 10 bases. CDR3 length equals 13 residues. The germline CDR1 and CDR2 sequences are DFQATT and SNEGSKA (reference sequence). V lost 5 bases and J lost 4; bases outside the gene matches: 4. This chain's CDR3 is CSAEGQGIETQYF. In nucleotides, the CDR3 is TGCAGTGCTGAGGGACAGGGGATAGAGACCCAGTACTTC.

Turning to this clonotype: This clone may be a read error of a much larger clone one base away. The CDR3 DNA follows: TGTGCCAGCAGTGACGTATTCGGGGTTGAGCCCCAGCATTTT. Residues: CASSDVFGVEPQHF. The rearrangement links TRBV2 to TRBJ1-5, with D uncertain. Trimming removed 3 bases from V and 8 bases from J, with 14 bases in between. Per germline, CDR1 SNHLY and CDR2 FYNNEI. This CDR3 region has 14 residues.

Of note for this clonotype: A much larger clone differs by one base, so this may be a read error. The V gene is TRBV19, the J gene TRBJ2-5; the match to TRBD2 covers 8 bases. Germline CDR1 and CDR2: LNHDA and SQIVND (reference sequence). CDR3 length equals 14 residues. CDR3 sequence reads: CASSIVAGKEIQYF. The DNA of the CDR3 is TGTGCCAGTAGTATAGTAGCGGGGAAAGAGATCCAGTACTTC.

The gene calls are TRBV11-2 and TRBJ1-4; no clear D gene. Trimming removed 5 bases at V and 0 bases at J, with 10 bases between. The V gene's germline CDR1 is SGHAT and CDR2 FQNNGV. The CDR3 extends over 15 amino acids. CDR3 bases: TGTGCCAGCAGCCCCATCTGGGCAACTAATGAAAAACTGTTTTTT. This encodes CASSPIWATNEKLFF.

The V and J genes are TRBV12-3 or TRBV12-4 and TRBJ1-5; no clear D gene. V lost 6 bases and J 2 bases, leaving 11 bases between the germline ends. CDR3 length equals 14 residues. CDR3 sequence (DNA): TGTGCCAGCAGCACCCTTTGGGGCAATCAGCCCCAGCATTTT. This translates into CASSTLWGNQPQHF.

The chain uses TRBV19 and TRBJ2-5, with 9 bases aligning to TRBD1. The ends lost 5 bases at V and 4 bases at J; junction bases unmatched: 8. The CDR3 sequence is 15 residues long. Germline CDR1 reads LNHDA; CDR2 reads SQIVND (reference sequence). This CDR3 reads CASSAPGQGTETQYF. CDR3 nucleotides: TGTGCCAGTAGTGCCCCGGGACAGGGTACAGAGACCCAGTACTTC.

This clonotype was detected only a few times. V usage is TRBV7-2 and J usage is TRBJ2-7; tentatively, D is TRBD1 or TRBD2 (5 bases each). The CDR3 contains 15 residues. Trimming took off 3 bases at V and 2 bases at J, with 14 bases between the two ends. Germline CDR1 and CDR2: SGHTA and FQGNSA. The CDR3 bases are TGTGCCAGCAGCTTCGGCCGGGACGGAACCTACGAGCAGTACTTC. Its translation: CASSFGRDGTYEQYF. Supplemented by reference TRBV7-2 and TRBJ2-7, the full variable domain reads GAGVSQSPSNKVTEKGKDVELRCDPISGHTALYWYRQSLGQGLEFLIYFQGNSAPDKSGLPSDRFSAERTGGSVSTLTIQRTQQEDSAVYLCASSFGRDGTYEQYFGPGTRLTVT.

The V gene is TRBV7-2, the J gene TRBJ2-2, with 9 bases aligning to TRBD2. With 8 bases clipped from V and 2 bases from J, the junction kept 9 bases outside the gene matches. The CDR3 has 16 amino acids. Germline CDR1 reads SGHTA; CDR2 reads FQGNSA. The CDR3 DNA follows: TGTGCCAGCGCGGGGGGGGGGCTGGCCAACACCGGGGAGCTGTTTTTT. The encoded protein is CASAGGGLANTGELFF. Based on the CDR3 plus reference TRBV7-2 and TRBJ2-2, the full variable domain is GAGVSQSPSNKVTEKGKDVELRCDPISGHTALYWYRQSLGQGLEFLIYFQGNSAPDKSGLPSDRFSAERTGGSVSTLTIQRTQQEDSAVYLCASAGGGLANTGELFFGEGSRLTVL.

The V gene is TRBV20-1, the J gene TRBJ2-7; 8 nucleotides line up with TRBD2. Losses at the gene ends were 3 bases for V and 2 bases for J; bases not matched to a gene: 6. This CDR3 has 14 amino acids. The germline CDR1 and CDR2 sequences are DFQATT and SNEGSKA (reference sequence). CDR3 coding DNA: TGCAGTGCTAGTTCCGTACTAGCGGCCTACGAGCAGTACTTC. It specifies CSASSVLAAYEQYF.

This clonotype was recorded at least ten times. The CDR3 loop is CAISRGDFSGSSNQPQHF. CDR3 coding DNA: TGTGCCATCAGCCGAGGAGATTTTTCGGGTTCGAGCAATCAGCCCCAGCATTTT. The rearrangement joins TRBV10-3 to TRBJ1-5; D unresolved. The V end was cut by 6 bases, the J end by 1 base, with 22 bases between. The CDR3 sequence is 18 residues long. Germline CDR1 ENHRY, CDR2 SYGVKD.

This chain connects TRBV29-1 to TRBJ1-2, with 8 positions matching TRBD1. V shed 4 bases and J 2 bases; nucleotides not matched to a gene: 6. Germline CDR1 and CDR2: SQVTM and ANQGSEA. The CDR3 has 14 amino acids. CDR3 protein: CSVVPRGPNYGYTF. In nucleotides, the CDR3 is TGCAGCGTTGTGCCCAGGGGGCCGAACTATGGCTACACCTTC.

This clonotype showed up just a few times. The CDR3 nucleotides are TGTGCCAGCAGCCCGGAGCTTAATAAAGAGACCCAGTACTTC. It encodes CASSPELNKETQYF. The chain combines TRBV7-2 with TRBJ2-5; unclear D gene. The CDR3 runs to 14 residues. Trimming shortened V by 5 bases and J by 3 bases, and 13 bases separated the two germline ends. From germline, CDR1 is SGHTA and CDR2 FQGNSA.

In this sample, this clonotype turned up many times. The V gene is TRBV29-1, the J gene TRBJ1-5; no clear D. Germline values: CDR1 SQVTM, CDR2 ANQGSEA. The CDR3 contains 11 residues. V lost 2 bases and J 1 base, leaving 0 bases between the germline ends. CDR3 sequence (DNA): TGCAGCGTTGAAAGCAATCAGCCCCAGCATTTT. This gives the protein CSVESNQPQHF.

This clonotype was seen at least ten times. The genes are TRBV9 and TRBJ2-2; the D is unclear. In germline, CDR1 is SGDLS, CDR2 YYNGEE. The germline V and J ends were trimmed by 3 bases and 5 bases, with 5 bases remaining between them. CDR3 length: 12 amino acids. CDR3 in amino acids: CASSGWTGELFF. CDR3 in DNA: TGTGCCAGCAGCGGGTGGACCGGGGAGCTGTTTTTT.

A word on this clonotype: At one end, the junction sequence differs from germline, possibly due to a read error. The chain joins TRBV5-1 to TRBJ1-6; D remains unclear. Germline V gene sequence: CDR1 SGHRS, CDR2 YFSETQ. CDR3 length equals 18 residues. The CDR3 region is CASSPTDGESSYNSPLHF. CDR3 DNA: TGTGCCAGCAGCCCCACCGATGGGGAGAGCTCCTATAATTCACCCCTCCACTTT.

This clonotype has a count of ten or more. This chain uses TRBV13 with TRBJ1-2; D call uncertain. The germline gives CDR1 PRHDT, CDR2 FYEKMQ (reference sequence). The V end was cut by 5 bases, the J end by 4 bases, with 8 bases between. The CDR3 has 12 residues. As DNA, the CDR3 is TGTGCCAGCAGCGCGACGCCCTATGGCTACACCTTC. Encoded protein: CASSATPYGYTF.

As to this clonotype: The conserved final phenylalanine or tryptophan is absent from the CDR3, which likely points to a read error. The chain uses TRBV9 and TRBJ2-5; 8 bases are a match to TRBD2. The CDR3 spans 14 residues. V dropped 5 bases and J dropped 8; count of bases not matched to a gene: 11. Germline assignment: CDR1 SGDLS and CDR2 YYNGEE. DNA for the CDR3: TGTGCCAGCAGGACCTTACGGGGGGGCCTTACCCAGTACCTC. Translating it yields CASRTLRGGLTQYL.

The chain carries TRBV7-4 and TRBJ2-2; D is ambiguous. CDR3 length equals 15 residues. The V and J ends lost 2 bases and 8 bases respectively, with 15 bases between them. CDR1 SGHVT and CDR2 SQSDAQ come from the germline V gene. The CDR3 DNA reads as TGTGCCAGCAGCTTACTCGGACCGAACAATGGGGAGCTGTTTTTT. Amino acids: CASSLLGPNNGELFF.

This clonotype was observed many times. The gene calls are TRBV2 and TRBJ1-5, with 7 bases that match TRBD1. V was pared by 6 bases and J by 6 bases, with 14 bases of the junction left unmatched. The V gene's germline CDR1 is SNHLY and CDR2 FYNNEI. This CDR3 comprises 16 residues. Written as DNA, the CDR3 is TGTGCCAGCAGCAGTGAGGGGGCCTTAGTGGCTCAGCCCCAGCATTTT. Amino acids: CASSSEGALVAQPQHF.

This chain connects TRBV29-1 to TRBJ2-7, with 7 bases matching TRBD2. After removal of 7 bases from V and 5 bases from J, the junction contained 11 bases not matched to a gene. The CDR3 covers 13 residues. Germline values: CDR1 SQVTM, CDR2 ANQGSEA. The chain's CDR3 is CSARRGGPDEQYF. The CDR3 nucleotides read TGCAGCGCCCGACGGGGAGGGCCGGACGAGCAGTACTTC.

This clonotype has at least ten counts. The chain joins TRBV19 to TRBJ2-5; D gene uncertain. V gave up 5 bases and J gave up 4 bases, with 11 bases separating them. The CDR3 spans 13 residues. CDR1 is LNHDA and CDR2 is SQIVND in the germline V gene (reference sequence). CDR3 loop: CASSQAVGETQYF. As DNA, the CDR3 is TGTGCCAGTAGTCAGGCGGTTGGAGAGACCCAGTACTTC. Full variable domain (rest looked up from reference TRBV19 and TRBJ2-5): DGGITQSPKYLFRKEGQNVTLSCEQNLNHDAMYWYRQDPGQGLRLIYYSQIVNDFQKGDIAEGYSVSREKKESFPLTVTSAQKNPTAFYLCASSQAVGETQYFGPGTRLLVL.

V and J are TRBV20-1 and TRBJ2-7; D not certain. This CDR3 contains 15 residues. Per germline, CDR1 DFQATT and CDR2 SNEGSKA (reference sequence). V shed 6 bases and J shed 2 bases, with 20 bases lying between them. Here the CDR3 DNA reads TGCAGTGCCGCCGGCCTGCTAGATTCCCCCTACGAGCAGTACTTC. Protein sequence: CSAAGLLDSPYEQYF.

This chain connects TRBV6-5 to TRBJ1-2; D gene ambiguous. V dropped 1 base and J dropped 2 bases, with 8 bases sitting between them. This CDR3 has 14 residues. CDR1 is MNHEY and CDR2 is SVGAGI in the germline V gene. The CDR3 coding sequence is TGTGCCAGCAGTTACTTGACGGGAAACTATGGCTACACCTTC. It yields the protein CASSYLTGNYGYTF.

This clonotype has a handful of counts. The V gene is TRBV7-8, the J gene TRBJ2-7; D gene uncertain. Germline CDR1 and CDR2: SGHVS and FQNEAQ. V gave up 5 bases and J gave up 3 bases, with 17 bases separating them. This CDR3 has 15 residues. The CDR3 DNA reads as TGTGCCAGCAGCCCCAACACCCAAAATCACTACGAGCAGTACTTC. Protein: CASSPNTQNHYEQYF.

This clonotype was recorded at least ten times. The V call is TRBV24-1, the J call TRBJ1-2; TRBD1 agrees at 8 bases. Germline V gene lookup returns CDR1 KGHDR and CDR2 SFDVKD. The CDR3 spans 13 residues. V was pared by 6 bases and J by 4 bases, with 3 bases of the junction left unmatched. The CDR3 loop is CATSLGTGYGYTF. CDR3 coding DNA: TGTGCCACCAGTTTGGGGACAGGCTATGGCTACACCTTC.